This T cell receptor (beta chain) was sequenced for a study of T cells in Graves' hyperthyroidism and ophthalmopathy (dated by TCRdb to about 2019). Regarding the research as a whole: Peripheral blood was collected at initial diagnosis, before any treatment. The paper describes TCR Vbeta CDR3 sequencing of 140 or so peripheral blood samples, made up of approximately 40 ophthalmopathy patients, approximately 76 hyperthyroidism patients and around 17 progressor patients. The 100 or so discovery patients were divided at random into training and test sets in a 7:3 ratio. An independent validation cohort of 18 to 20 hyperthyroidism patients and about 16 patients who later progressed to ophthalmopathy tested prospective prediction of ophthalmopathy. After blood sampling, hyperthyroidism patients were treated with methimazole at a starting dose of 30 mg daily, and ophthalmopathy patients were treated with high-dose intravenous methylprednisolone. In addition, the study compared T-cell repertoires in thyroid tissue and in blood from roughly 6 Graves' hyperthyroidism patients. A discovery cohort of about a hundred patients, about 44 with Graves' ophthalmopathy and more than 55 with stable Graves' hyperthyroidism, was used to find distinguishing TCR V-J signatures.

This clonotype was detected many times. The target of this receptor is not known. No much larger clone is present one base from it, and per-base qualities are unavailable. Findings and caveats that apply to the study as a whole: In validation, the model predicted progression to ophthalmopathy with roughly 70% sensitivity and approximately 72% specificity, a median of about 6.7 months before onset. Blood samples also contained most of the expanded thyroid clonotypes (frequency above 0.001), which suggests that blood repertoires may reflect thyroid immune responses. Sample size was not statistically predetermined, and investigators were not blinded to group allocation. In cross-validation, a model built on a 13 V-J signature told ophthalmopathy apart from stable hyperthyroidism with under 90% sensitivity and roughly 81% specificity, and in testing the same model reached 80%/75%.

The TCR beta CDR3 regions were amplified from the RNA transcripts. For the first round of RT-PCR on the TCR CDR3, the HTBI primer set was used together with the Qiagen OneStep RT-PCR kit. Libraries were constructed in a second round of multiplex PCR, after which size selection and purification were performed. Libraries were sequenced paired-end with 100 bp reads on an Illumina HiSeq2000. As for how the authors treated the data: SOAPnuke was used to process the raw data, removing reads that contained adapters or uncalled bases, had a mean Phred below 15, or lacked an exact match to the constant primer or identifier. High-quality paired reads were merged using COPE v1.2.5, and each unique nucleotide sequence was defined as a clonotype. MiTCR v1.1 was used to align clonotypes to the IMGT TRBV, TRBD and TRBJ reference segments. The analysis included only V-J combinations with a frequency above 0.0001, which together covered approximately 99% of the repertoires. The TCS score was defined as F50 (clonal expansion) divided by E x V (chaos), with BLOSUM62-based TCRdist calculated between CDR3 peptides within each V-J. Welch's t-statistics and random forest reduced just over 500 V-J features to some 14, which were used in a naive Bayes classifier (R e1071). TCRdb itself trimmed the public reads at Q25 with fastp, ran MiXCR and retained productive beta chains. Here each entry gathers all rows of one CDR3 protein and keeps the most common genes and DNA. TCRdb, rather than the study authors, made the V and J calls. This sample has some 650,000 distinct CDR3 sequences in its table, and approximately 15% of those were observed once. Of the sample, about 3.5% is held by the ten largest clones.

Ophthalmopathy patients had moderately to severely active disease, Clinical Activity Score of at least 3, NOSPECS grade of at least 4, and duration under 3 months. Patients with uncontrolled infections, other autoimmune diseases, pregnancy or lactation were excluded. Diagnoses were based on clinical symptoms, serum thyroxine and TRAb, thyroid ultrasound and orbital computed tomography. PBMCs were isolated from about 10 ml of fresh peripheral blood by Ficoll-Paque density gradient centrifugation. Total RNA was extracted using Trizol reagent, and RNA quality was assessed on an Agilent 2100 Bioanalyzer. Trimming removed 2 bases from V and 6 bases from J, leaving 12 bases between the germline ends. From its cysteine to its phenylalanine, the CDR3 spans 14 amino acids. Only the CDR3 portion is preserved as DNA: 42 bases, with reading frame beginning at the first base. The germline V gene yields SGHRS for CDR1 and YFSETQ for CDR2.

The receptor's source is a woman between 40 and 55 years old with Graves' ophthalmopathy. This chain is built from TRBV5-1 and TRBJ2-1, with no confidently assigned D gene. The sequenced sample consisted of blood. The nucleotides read TGCGCCAGCAGCTTAGGTCCAGCCGGCAATGAGCAGTTCTTC. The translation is CASSLGPAGNEQFF. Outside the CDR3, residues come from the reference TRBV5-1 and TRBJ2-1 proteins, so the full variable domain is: KAGVTQTPRYLIKTRGQQVTLSCSPISGHRSVSWYQQTPGQGLQFLFEYFSETQRNKGNFPGRFSGRQFSNSRSEMNVSTLELGDSALYLCASSLGPAGNEQFFGPGTRLTVL.